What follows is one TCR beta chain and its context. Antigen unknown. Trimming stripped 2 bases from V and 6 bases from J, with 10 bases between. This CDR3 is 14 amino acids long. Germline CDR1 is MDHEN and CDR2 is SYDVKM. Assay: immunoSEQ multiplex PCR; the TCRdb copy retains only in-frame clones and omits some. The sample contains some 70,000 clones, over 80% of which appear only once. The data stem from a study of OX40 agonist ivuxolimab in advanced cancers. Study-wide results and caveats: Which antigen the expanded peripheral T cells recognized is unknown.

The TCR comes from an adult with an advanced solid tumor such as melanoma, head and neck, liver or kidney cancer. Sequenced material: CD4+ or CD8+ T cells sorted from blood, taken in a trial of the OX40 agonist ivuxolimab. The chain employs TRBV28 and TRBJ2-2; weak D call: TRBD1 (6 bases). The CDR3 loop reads CASSLAGVAGELFF. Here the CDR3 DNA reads TGTGCCAGCAGTTTAGCAGGGGTGGCCGGGGAGCTGTTTTTT.